This TCR beta chain was identified during a study of molecular identifiers for immune sequencing clone quantification. The table lists this clonotype with many counts. As yet, its antigen is unknown. As previously described, bulk TCR libraries were made using listed TCR primers. Using its own MiXCR run on the PCR reads, TCRdb lists one record per CDR3 protein. This table holds approximately 60,000 distinct CDR3 sequences, around 19% found once. Naive CD8 T cell sorting was performed on the CD8+CD4-CCR7+CD45RA+ phenotype. Per the germline V gene, CDR1 is MNHNY and CDR2 is SVGAGI (reference sequence). The CDR3 sequence is 18 residues long. V was clipped by 2 bases and J by 5 bases; unmatched bases: 13. General observations from the study: A shared barcode on identical TCR molecules could lead to underestimated sizes for highly expanded clones. Spiked Jurkat TCR RNA equivalent to one cell reportedly surfaced among some 1 million naive cells.

The chain is built from TRBV6-6 and TRBJ2-2; 8 bases align to TRBD2. The TCR comes from a human donor in good health. Some libraries in this study had Jurkat cell RNA spiked in. The sequenced sample was naive CD8+ T cells from blood, with Jurkat cell RNA spiked in. Subset: FACS-sorted CD8+CD4-CCR7+CD45RA+ naive T cells. The CDR3 region has the DNA TGTGCCAGCAGTTACCGGAAAGCGGGAGCTATTCCAACCGGGGAGCTGTTTTTT. This codes for CASSYRKAGAIPTGELFF.